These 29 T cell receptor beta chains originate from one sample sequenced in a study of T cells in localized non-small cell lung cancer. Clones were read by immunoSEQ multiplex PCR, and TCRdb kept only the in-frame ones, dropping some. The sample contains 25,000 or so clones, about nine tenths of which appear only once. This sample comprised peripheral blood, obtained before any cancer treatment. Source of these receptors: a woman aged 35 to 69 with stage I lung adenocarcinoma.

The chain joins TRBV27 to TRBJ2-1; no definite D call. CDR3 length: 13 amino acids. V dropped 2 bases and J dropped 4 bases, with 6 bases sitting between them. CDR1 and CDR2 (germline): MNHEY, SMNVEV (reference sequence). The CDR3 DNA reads TGTGCCAGCAGTTTAACCAGATACAATGAGCAGTTCTTC. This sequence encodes CASSLTRYNEQFF.

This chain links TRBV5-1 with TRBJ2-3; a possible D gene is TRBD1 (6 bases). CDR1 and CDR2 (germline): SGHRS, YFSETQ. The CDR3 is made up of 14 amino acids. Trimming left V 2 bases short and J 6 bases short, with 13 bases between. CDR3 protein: CASSFLQGDDTQYF. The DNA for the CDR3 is TGCGCCAGCAGCTTCCTACAGGGCGATGATACGCAGTATTTT.

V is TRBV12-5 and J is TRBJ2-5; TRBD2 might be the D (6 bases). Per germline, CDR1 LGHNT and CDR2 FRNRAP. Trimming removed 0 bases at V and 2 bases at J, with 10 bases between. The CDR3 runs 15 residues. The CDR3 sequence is CASGLVGLPQETQYF. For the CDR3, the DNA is TGTGCTAGTGGTTTGGTGGGACTCCCTCAAGAGACCCAGTACTTC. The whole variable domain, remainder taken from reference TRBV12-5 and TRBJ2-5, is DARVTQTPRHKVTEMGQEVTMRCQPILGHNTVFWYRQTMMQGLELLAYFRNRAPLDDSGMPKDRFSAEMPDATLATLKIQPSEPRDSAVYFCASGLVGLPQETQYFGPGTRLLVL.

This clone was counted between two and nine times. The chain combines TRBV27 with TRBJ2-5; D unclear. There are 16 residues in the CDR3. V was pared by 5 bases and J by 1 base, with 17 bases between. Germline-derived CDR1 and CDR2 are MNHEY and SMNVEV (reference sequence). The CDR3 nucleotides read TGTGCCAGCAGTCCCTACCCGAAGAGGCGCCAAGAGACCCAGTACTTC. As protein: CASSPYPKRRQETQYF.

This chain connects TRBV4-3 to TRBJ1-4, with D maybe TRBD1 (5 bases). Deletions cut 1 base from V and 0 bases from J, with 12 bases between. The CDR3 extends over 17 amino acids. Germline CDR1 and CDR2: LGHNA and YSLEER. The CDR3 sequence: CASSQGLPGATNEKLFF. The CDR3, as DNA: TGCGCCAGCAGCCAAGGGCTCCCGGGGGCAACTAATGAAAAACTGTTTTTT.

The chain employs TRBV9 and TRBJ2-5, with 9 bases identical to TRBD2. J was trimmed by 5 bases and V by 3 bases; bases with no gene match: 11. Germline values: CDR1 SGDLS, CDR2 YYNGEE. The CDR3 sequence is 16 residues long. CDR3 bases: TGTGCCAGCAGCGAATTAGCGGGGGAGAAAGGGGAGACCCAGTACTTC. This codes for CASSELAGEKGETQYF.

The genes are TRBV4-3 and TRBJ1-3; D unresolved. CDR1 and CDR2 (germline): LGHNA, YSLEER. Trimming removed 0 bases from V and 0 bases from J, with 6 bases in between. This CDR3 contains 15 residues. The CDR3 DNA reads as TGCGCCAGCAGCCAAGAATCTTTCTCTGGAAACACCATATATTTT. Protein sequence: CASSQESFSGNTIYF.

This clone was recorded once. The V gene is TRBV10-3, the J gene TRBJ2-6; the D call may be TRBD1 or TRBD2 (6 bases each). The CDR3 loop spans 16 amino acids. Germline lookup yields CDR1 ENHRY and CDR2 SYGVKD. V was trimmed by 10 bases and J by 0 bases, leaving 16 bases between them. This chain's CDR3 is CATKGGGPSGANVLTF. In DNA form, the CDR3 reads TGTGCCACCAAGGGGGGCGGCCCCTCTGGGGCCAACGTCCTGACTTTC.

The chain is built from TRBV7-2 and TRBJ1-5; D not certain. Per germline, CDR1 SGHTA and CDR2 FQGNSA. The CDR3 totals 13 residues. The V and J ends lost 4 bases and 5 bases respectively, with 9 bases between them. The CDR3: CASSSMSDQPQHF. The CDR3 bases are TGTGCCAGCAGCTCTATGAGTGATCAGCCCCAGCATTTT. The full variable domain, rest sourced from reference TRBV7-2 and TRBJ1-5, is GAGVSQSPSNKVTEKGKDVELRCDPISGHTALYWYRQSLGQGLEFLIYFQGNSAPDKSGLPSDRFSAERTGGSVSTLTIQRTQQEDSAVYLCASSSMSDQPQHFGDGTRLSIL.

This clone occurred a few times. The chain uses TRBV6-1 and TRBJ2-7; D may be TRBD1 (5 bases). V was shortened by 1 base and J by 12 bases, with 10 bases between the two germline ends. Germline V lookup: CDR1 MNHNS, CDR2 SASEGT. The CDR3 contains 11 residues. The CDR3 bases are TGTGCCAGCAGTGAAGGGGGCAAGCGGTACTTC. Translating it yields CASSEGGKRYF.

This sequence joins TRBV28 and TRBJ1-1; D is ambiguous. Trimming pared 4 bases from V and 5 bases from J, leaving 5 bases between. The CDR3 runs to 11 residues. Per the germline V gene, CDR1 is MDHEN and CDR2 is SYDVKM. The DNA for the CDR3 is TGTGCCAGCAGTTCACGGACTGAAGCTTTCTTT. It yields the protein CASSSRTEAFF.

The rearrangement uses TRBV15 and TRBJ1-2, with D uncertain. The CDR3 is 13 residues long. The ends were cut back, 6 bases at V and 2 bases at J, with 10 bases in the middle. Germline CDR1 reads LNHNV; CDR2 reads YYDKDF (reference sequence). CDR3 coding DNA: TGTGCCACCAGTGAGGGAGGAAACTATGGCTACACCTTC. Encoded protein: CATSEGGNYGYTF.

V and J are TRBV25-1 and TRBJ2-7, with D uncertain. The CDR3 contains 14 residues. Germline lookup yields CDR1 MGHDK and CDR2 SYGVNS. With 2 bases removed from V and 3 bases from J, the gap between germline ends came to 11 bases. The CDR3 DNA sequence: TGTGCCAGCAGTGAACCGGCAGGTAACTACGAGCAGTACTTC. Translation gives CASSEPAGNYEQYF.

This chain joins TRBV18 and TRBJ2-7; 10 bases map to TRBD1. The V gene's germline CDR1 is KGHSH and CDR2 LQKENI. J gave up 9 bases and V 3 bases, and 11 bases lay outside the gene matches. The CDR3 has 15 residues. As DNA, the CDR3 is TGTGCCAGCTCACCGTCCAGACAGGGGGCGGAGGGGCAGTACTTC. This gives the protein CASSPSRQGAEGQYF.

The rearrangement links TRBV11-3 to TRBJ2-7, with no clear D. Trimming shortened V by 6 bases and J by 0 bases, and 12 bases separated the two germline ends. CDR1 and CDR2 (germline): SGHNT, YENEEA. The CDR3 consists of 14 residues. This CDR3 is CASRRTVSSYEQYF. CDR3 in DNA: TGTGCCAGCAGGAGGACGGTGAGCTCCTACGAGCAGTACTTC.

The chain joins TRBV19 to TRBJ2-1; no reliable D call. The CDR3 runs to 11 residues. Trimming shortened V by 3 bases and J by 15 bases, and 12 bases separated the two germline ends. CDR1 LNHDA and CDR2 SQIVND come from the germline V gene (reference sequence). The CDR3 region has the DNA TGTGCCAGTAGTATCCGGCTCGAAACGTTCTTC. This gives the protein CASSIRLETFF.

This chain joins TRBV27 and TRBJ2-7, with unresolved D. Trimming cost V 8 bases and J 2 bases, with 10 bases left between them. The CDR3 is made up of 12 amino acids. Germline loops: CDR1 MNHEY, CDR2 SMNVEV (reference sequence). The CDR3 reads CASGFNAYEQYF. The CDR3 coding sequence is TGTGCCAGCGGGTTTAATGCCTACGAGCAGTACTTC.

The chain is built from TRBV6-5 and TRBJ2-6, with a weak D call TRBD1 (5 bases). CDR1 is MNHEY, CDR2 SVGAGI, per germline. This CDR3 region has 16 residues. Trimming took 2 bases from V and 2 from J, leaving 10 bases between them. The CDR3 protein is CASSYGQGTGANVLTF. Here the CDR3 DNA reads TGTGCCAGCAGTTACGGTCAGGGTACTGGGGCCAACGTCCTGACTTTC.

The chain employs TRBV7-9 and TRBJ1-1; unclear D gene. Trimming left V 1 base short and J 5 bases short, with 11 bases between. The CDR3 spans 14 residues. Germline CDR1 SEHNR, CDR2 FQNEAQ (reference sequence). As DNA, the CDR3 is TGTGCCAGCAGCTTAGTGGGCCAAGGGACTGAAGCTTTCTTT. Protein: CASSLVGQGTEAFF.

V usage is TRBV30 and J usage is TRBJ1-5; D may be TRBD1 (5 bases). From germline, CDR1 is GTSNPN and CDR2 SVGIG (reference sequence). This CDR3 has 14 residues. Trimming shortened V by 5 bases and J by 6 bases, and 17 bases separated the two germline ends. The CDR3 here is CAWGERQGGQPQHF. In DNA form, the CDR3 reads TGTGCCTGGGGAGAAAGGCAGGGCGGTCAGCCCCAGCATTTT.

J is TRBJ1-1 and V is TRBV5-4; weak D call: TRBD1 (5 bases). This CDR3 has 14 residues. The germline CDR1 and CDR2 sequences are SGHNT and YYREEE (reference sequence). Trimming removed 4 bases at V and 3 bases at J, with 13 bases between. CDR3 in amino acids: CASSRNIQDTEAFF. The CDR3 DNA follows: TGTGCCAGCAGCCGAAACATACAGGACACTGAAGCTTTCTTT.

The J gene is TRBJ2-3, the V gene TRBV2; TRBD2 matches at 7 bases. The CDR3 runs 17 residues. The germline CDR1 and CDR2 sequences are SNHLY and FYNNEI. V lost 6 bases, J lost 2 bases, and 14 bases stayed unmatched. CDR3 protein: CASRGSPSGITTDTQYF. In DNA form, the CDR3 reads TGTGCCAGCAGGGGATCTCCTAGCGGTATTACCACAGATACGCAGTATTTT.

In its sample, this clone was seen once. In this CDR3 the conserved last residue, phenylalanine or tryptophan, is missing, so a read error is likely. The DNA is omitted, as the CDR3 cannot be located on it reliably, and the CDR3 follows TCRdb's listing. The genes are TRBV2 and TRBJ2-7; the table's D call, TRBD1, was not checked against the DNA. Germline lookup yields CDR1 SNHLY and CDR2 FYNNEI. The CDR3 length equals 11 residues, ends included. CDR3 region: CASSEGQSAGL.

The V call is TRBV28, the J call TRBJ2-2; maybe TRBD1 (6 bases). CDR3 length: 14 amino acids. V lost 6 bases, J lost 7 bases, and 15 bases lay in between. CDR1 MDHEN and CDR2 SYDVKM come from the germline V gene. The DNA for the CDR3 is TGTGCCAGCAGGGACAGACGAACAGGCGGGGAGCTGTTTTTT. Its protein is CASRDRRTGGELFF.

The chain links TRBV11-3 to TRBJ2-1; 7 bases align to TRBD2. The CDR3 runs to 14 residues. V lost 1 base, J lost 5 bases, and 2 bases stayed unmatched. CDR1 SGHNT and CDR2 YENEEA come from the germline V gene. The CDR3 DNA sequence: TGTGCCAGCAGCTTAGCGGGAGGCCACAATGAGCAGTTCTTC. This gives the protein CASSLAGGHNEQFF. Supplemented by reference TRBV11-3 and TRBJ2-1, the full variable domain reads EAGVVQSPRYKIIEKKQPVAFWCNPISGHNTLYWYLQNLGQGPELLIRYENEEAVDDSQLPKDRFSAERLKGVDSTLKIQPAELGDSAVYLCASSLAGGHNEQFFGPGTRLTVL.

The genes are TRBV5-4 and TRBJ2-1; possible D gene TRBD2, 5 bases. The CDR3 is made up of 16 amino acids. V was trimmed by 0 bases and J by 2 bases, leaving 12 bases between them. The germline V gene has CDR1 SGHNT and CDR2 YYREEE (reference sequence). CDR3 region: CASSLVSGYTYNEQFF. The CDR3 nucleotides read TGTGCCAGCAGCTTGGTATCGGGGTACACCTACAATGAGCAGTTCTTC. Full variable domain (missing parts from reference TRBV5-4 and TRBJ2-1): ETGVTQSPTHLIKTRGQQVTLRCSSQSGHNTVSWYQQALGQGPQFIFQYYREEENGRGNFPPRFSGLQFPNYSSELNVNALELDDSALYLCASSLVSGYTYNEQFFGPGTRLTVL.

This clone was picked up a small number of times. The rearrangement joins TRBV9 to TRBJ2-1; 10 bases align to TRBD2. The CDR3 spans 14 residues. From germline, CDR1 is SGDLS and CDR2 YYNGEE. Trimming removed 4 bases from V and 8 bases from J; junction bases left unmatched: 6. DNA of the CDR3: TGTGCCAGCAGCCCACAAGCGGGAGGGGATGAGCAGTTCTTC. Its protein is CASSPQAGGDEQFF.

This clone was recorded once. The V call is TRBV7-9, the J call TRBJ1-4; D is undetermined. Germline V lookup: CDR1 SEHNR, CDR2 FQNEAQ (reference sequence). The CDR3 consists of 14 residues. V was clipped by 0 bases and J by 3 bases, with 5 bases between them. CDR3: CASSLARPNEKLFF. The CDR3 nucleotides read TGTGCCAGCAGCTTAGCCAGGCCTAATGAAAAACTGTTTTTT.

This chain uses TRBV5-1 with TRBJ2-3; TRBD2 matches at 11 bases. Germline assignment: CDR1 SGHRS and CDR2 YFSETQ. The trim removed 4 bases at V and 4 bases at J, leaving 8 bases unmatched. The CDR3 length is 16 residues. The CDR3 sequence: CASSKAGTSGPDTQYF. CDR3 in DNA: TGCGCCAGCAGCAAGGCGGGGACTAGCGGCCCAGATACGCAGTATTTT. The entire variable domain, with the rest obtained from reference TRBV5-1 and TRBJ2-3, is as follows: KAGVTQTPRYLIKTRGQQVTLSCSPISGHRSVSWYQQTPGQGLQFLFEYFSETQRNKGNFPGRFSGRQFSNSRSEMNVSTLELGDSALYLCASSKAGTSGPDTQYFGPGTRLTVL.